This T cell receptor (beta chain) was documented in a study of T cell changes during pregnancy in multiple sclerosis. This clone has more than one count but fewer than ten. Measured with immunoSEQ multiplex PCR; TCRdb has only the in-frame clones, and not every one. The data show under 110,000 clones, 91% seen once. V was shortened by 2 bases and J by 2 bases, with 11 bases between the two germline ends. The CDR3 extends over 15 amino acids. CDR1 and CDR2 from the germline V gene are MNHEY and SVGAGI. This TCR derives from a female donor with multiple sclerosis, enrolled in a pregnancy study. This chain joins TRBV6-5 and TRBJ2-3; D may be TRBD2 (7 bases). Here the sequenced sample was peripheral blood, taken in the second trimester of pregnancy. In DNA, the CDR3 is TGTGCCAGCAGTTACACAGGGACTAACACAGATACGCAGTATTTT. Its protein is CASSYTGTNTDTQYF.